This T cell receptor beta chain originates from a study of regulatory T cells in long-lasting Graves disease. Trimming stripped 1 base from V and 0 bases from J, with 11 bases between. The length of the CDR3 is 16 residues. Germline V lookup: CDR1 SGHRS, CDR2 YFSETQ. Specified time point: newly diagnosed GD, antithyroid drugs for less than 3 months. TCR sequences were obtained from RNA taken from PBMCs. CDR3 regions were amplified by Arm-PCR using iRepertoire HTBI primers to build TCR beta libraries. TCRdb passed the multiplex PCR reads through MiXCR, listing each CDR3 protein once. The sample has under 450,000 distinct CDR3 sequences, 15% to 20% seen once. The sample was also linked to a second study, of T cells in Graves' hyperthyroidism and ophthalmopathy. This second study says: The patients, who ranged from 18 to 65 in age, presented with newly diagnosed hyperthyroidism lasting under 2 months.

The clonotype originates from a woman aged 18-30 years with Graves disease. Sequences were derived from peripheral blood mononuclear cells (PBMCs), sampled at new diagnosis, from a patient treated with antithyroid drugs. This sequence joins TRBV5-1 and TRBJ2-1; no clear D. CDR3 region: CASSLLLGSSYNEQFF. CDR3 DNA: TGCGCCAGCAGCTTGCTCTTAGGAAGCTCCTACAATGAGCAGTTCTTC.